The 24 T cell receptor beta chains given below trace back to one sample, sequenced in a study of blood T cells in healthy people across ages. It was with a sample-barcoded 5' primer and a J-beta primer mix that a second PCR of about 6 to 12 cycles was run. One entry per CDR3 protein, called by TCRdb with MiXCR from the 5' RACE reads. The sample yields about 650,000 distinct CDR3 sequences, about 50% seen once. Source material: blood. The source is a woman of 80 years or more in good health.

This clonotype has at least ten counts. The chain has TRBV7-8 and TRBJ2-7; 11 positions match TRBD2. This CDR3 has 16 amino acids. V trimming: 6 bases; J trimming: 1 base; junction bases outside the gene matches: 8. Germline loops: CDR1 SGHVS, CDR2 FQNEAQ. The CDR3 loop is CASSRLAGPSSYEQYF. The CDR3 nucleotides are TGTGCCAGCAGTCGACTAGCGGGACCCTCTTCCTACGAGCAGTACTTC. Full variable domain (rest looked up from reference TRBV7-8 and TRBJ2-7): GAGVSQSPRYKVAKRGQDVALRCDPISGHVSLFWYQQALGQGPEFLTYFQNEAQLDKSGLPSDRFFAERPEGSVSTLKIQRTQQEDSAVYLCASSRLAGPSSYEQYFGPGTRLTVT.

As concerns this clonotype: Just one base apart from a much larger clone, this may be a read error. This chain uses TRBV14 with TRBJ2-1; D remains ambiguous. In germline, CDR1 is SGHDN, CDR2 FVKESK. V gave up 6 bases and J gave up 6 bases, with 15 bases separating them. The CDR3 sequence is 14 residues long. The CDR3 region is CASRSREVSNEQFF. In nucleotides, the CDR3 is TGTGCCAGCAGGTCACGAGAAGTGAGCAATGAGCAGTTCTTC.

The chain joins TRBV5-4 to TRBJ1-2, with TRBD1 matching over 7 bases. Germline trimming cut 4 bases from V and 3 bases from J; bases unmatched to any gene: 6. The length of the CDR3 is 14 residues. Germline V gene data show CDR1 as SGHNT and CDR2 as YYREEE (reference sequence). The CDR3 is CASSLRQGDYGYTF. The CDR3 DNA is TGTGCCAGCAGCCTCCGACAGGGAGACTATGGCTACACCTTC.

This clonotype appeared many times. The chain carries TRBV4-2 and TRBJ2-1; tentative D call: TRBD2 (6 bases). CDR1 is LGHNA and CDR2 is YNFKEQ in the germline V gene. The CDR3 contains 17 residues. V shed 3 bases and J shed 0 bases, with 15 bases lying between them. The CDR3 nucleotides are TGTGCCAGCAGCCAGGCTGGGACTGGCATCTCCTACAATGAGCAGTTCTTC. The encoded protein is CASSQAGTGISYNEQFF.

The CDR3 loop reads CSVVRDRRTDTQYF. The DNA of the CDR3 is TGCAGCGTTGTGCGGGACAGGAGGACAGATACGCAGTATTTT. This chain connects TRBV29-1 to TRBJ2-3; 8 nucleotides match TRBD1. In germline, CDR1 is SQVTM, CDR2 ANQGSEA. V lost 4 bases and J lost 3; bases outside the gene matches: 6. The CDR3 runs to 14 residues.

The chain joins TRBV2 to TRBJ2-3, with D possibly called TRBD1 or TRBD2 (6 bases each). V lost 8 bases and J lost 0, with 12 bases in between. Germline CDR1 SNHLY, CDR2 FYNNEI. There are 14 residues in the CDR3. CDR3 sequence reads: CASGGPISTDTQYF. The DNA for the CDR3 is TGTGCCAGCGGGGGGCCAATAAGCACAGATACGCAGTATTTT.

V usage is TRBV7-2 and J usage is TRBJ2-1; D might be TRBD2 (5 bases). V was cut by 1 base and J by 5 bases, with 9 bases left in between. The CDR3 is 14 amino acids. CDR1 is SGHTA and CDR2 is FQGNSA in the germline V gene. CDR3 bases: TGTGCCAGCAGCTTAGAAGCGGCCCACAATGAGCAGTTCTTC. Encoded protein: CASSLEAAHNEQFF.

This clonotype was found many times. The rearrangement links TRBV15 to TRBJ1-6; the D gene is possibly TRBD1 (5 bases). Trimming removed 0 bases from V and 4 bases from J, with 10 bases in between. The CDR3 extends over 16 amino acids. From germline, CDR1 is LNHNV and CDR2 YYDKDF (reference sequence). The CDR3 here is CATSRDFTGYNSPLHF. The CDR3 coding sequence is TGTGCCACCAGCAGAGATTTCACAGGATATAATTCACCCCTCCACTTT.

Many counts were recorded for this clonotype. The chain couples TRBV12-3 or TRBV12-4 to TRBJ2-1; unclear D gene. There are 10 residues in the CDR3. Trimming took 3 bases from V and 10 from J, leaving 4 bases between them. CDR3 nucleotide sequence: TGTGCCAGCAGTTTTAGGGAGCAGTTCTTC. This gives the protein CASSFREQFF.

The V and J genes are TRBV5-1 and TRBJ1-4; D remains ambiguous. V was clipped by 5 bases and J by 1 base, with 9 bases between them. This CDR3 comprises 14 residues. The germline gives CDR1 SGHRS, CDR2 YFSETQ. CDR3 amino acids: CASRLVGTNEKLFF. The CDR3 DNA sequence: TGCGCCAGCAGACTGGTAGGAACTAATGAAAAACTGTTTTTT.

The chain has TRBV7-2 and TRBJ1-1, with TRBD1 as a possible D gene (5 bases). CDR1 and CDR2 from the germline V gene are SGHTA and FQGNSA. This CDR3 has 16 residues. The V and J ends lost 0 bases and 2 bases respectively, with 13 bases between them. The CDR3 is CASSLAAGPGNTEAFF. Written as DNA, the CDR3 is TGTGCCAGCAGCTTAGCCGCAGGGCCCGGTAACACTGAAGCTTTCTTT.

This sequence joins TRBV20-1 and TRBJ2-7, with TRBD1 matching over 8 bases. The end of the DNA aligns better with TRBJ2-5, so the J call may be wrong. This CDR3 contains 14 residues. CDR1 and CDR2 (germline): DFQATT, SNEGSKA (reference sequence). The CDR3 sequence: CSASTGGVWETQYF. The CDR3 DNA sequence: TGCAGTGCGTCTACAGGGGGAGTATGGGAGACCCAGTACTTC.

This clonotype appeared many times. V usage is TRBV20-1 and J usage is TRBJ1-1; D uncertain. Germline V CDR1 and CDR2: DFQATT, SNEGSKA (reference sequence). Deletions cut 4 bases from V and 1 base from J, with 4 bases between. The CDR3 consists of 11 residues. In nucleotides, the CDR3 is TGCAGTGCTATCGAGAACACTGAAGCTTTCTTT. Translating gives CSAIENTEAFF.

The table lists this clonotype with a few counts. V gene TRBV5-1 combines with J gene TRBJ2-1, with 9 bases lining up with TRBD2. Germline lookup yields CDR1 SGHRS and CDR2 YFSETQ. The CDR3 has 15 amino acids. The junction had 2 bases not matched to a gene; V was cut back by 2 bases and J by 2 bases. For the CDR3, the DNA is TGCGCCAGCAGCTTTAGCGGGGGAACCTACAATGAGCAGTTCTTC. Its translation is CASSFSGGTYNEQFF.

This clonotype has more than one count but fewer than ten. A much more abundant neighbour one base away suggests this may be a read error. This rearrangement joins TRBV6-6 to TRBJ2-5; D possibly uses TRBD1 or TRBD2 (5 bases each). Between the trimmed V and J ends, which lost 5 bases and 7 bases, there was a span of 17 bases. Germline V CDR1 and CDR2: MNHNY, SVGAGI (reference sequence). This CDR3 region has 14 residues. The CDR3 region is CASSAGRGRGTQYF. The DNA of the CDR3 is TGTGCCAGCAGTGCAGGACGGGGCCGGGGGACCCAGTACTTC.

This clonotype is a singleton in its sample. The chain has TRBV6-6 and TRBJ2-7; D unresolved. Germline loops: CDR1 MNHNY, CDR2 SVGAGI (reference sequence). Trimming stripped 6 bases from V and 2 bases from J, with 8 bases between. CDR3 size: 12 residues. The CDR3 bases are TGTGCCAGCAGACAGCCTCCCTACGAGCAGTACTTC. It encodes CASRQPPYEQYF.

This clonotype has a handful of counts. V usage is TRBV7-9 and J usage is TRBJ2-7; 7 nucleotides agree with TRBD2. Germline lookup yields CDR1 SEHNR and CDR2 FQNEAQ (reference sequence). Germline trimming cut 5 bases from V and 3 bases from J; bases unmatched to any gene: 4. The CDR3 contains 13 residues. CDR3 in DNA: TGTGCCAGCAGCAAGCGGGAACTCTACGAGCAGTACTTC. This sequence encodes CASSKRELYEQYF.

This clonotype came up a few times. CDR3 protein: CSASRDGINNEKLFF. The CDR3 bases are TGCAGTGCTAGCAGGGACGGCATAAATAATGAAAAACTGTTTTTT. This chain connects TRBV20-1 to TRBJ1-4, with D perhaps TRBD1 (5 bases). V was trimmed by 3 bases and J by 4 bases, leaving 15 bases between them. Germline CDR1 DFQATT, CDR2 SNEGSKA (reference sequence). The CDR3 spans 15 residues.

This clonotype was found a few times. The CDR3 region has the DNA TGTGCCAGCAGCATAAAAGCAGGCTACACCTTC. Amino acids: CASSIKAGYTF. The chain is built from TRBV7-2 and TRBJ1-2; D remains ambiguous. Trimming pared 5 bases from V and 8 bases from J, leaving 9 bases between. This CDR3 comprises 11 residues. CDR1 is SGHTA, CDR2 FQGNSA, per germline.

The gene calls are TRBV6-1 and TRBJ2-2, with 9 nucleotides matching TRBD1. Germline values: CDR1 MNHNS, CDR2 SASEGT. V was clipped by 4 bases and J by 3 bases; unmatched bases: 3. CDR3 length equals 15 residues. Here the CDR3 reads CASSGGQGDTGELFF. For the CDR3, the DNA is TGTGCCAGCAGTGGGGGACAGGGTGACACCGGGGAGCTGTTTTTT.

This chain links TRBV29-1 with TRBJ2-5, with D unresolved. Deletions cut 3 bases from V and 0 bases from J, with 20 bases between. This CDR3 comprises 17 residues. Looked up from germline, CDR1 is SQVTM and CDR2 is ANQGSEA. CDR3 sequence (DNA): TGCAGCGTTGAGCGGTTCGGCAGAGCTTCGTACCAAGAGACCCAGTACTTC. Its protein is CSVERFGRASYQETQYF.

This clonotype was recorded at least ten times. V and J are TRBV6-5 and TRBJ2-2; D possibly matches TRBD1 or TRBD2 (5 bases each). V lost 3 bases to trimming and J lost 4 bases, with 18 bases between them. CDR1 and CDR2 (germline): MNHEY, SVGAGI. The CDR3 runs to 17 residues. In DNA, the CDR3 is TGTGCCAGCAGTTATAGGATTTGGGGACGTTCCACCGGGGAGCTGTTTTTT. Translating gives CASSYRIWGRSTGELFF.

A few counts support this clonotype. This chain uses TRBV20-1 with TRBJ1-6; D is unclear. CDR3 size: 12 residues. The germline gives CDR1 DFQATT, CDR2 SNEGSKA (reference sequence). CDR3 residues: CSDGNPNSPLHF. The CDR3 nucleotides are TGCAGCGATGGGAACCCTAATTCACCCCTCCACTTT.

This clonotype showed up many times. The CDR3 sequence: CASSQTGYLGTDTQYF. The CDR3 bases are TGTGCCAGCAGCCAAACAGGGTACCTTGGAACAGATACGCAGTATTTT. The chain is built from TRBV14 and TRBJ2-3; TRBD1 might be the D (6 bases). The CDR3 consists of 16 residues. Per the germline V gene, CDR1 is SGHDN and CDR2 is FVKESK. The V end lost 2 bases, the J end lost 3 bases, and 15 bases lay between the germline ends.